Listed below are T cell receptor beta chains from one sample, sequenced in a study of cytomegalovirus exposure and HLA in healthy donors. Measured with immunoSEQ multiplex PCR; TCRdb has only the in-frame clones, and not every one. The sample lists about 100,000 clones, about 80% seen once, with 3.5% to 5% in the top ten. Input material: PBMCs. The receptor source for this set is a man aged 35 to 55 in good health and CMV-seronegative. Each CDR3 is given with its conserved first and last residue.

>TRBJ1-4|TRBV28
CASSLEGWEKLFF
>TRBJ2-3|TRBV9
CASSVGLGRDTQYF
>TRBJ1-4|TRBV18
CASSPDLGTSLRTNEKLFF
>TRBJ1-2|TRBV28
CASSPQRRYGYTF
>TRBJ1-4|TRBV28
CASSSFHDSATNEKLFF
>TRBJ1-4|TRBV19
CASSLGQGFEKLFF
>TRBJ2-2|TRBV7-9
CASSLYSRGAGELFF
>TRBJ2-1|TRBV9
CASSVGGGSNEQFF
>TRBJ1-1|TRBV7-6
CASSPPRGGSTEVFF
>TRBJ1-3|TRBV15
CATSRDPPVSGNTIYF
>TRBJ2-5|TRBV27
CASRGTVQETQYF
>TRBJ2-2|TRBV7-7
CASSPLGAGVGTGELFF
>TRBJ2-2|TRBV10-3
CAISESGGGPLNTGELFF
>TRBJ1-1|TRBV7-9
CASSLGQVNTEAFF
>TRBJ2-1|TRBV25-1
CASSEERGTYNEQFF
>TRBJ1-1|TRBV6-4
CASRTTAANTEAFF
>TRBJ1-1|TRBV18
CASSPRWEGASEAFF
>TRBJ1-1|TRBV7-8
CASSLTDRGAEAFF
>TRBJ1-1|TRBV30
CAWSLYQGAEAFF
>TRBJ1-6|TRBV4-2
CASSHGSSTANSPLHF
>TRBJ1-2|TRBV7-2
CASSLRQGNYGYTF
>TRBJ1-2|TRBV7-3
CASSTGLLGSGYTF
>TRBJ2-3|TRBV6-5
CASSYSQRVSTDTQYF
>TRBJ1-5|TRBV4-3
CASSHDRGNQPQHF
>TRBJ2-4|TRBV30
CAWSEGQGAKNIQYF
>TRBJ2-3|TRBV30
CAWSHQGGTDTQYF
>TRBJ2-7|TRBV25-1
CASSVNYEQYF
>TRBJ2-3|TRBV2
CASKRTSDADTQYF
>TRBJ2-3|TRBV20-1
CSAGRDTQYF
>TRBJ2-3|TRBV9
CASSVGQASGGTADTQYF
>TRBJ2-5|TRBV27
CASRAQGSETQYF
>TRBJ1-1|TRBV6-1
CASSPQQGLNTEAFF
>TRBJ2-5|TRBV12-5
CASGLGLAGGPGTQYF
>TRBJ1-2|TRBV10-3
CATGQGFYGYTF
>TRBJ1-5|TRBV10-3
CAISGGQMDQPQHF
>TRBJ1-6|TRBV28
CASTPGQGHSPLHF
>TRBJ1-1|TRBV28
CASRPPGTRNTEAFF
>TRBJ2-7|TRBV2
CASSDLPTGTEQYF
>TRBJ1-4|TRBV7-9
CASSRSGGGEKLFF
>TRBJ1-2|TRBV2
CASSQTSLAGTGEGYTF
>TRBJ1-1|TRBV11-2
CASSLTTNTEAFF
>TRBJ1-1|TRBV5-4
CASSLRQLQFRGVTEAFF
>TRBJ1-2|TRBV4-2
CASSQSNYGYTF
>TRBJ1-4|TRBV7-9
CASSFRTPPNEKLFF
>TRBJ2-2|TRBV29-1
CSVGGTGGTGELFF
>TRBJ1-1|TRBV7-2
CASSRQLSTEAFF
>TRBJ2-5|TRBV5-1
CASSLIRGLAVTETQYF
>TRBJ1-1|TRBV27
CASSRGGAEAFF